The present T cell receptor beta chain was sequenced within a study of blood T cell repertoires in COVID-19. Turning to the study itself: COVID-19 samples, acute and convalescent, were from the United States, Italy and Spain. Nucleic acid was either cDNA or gDNA, and it came from T cells, B-cell-depleted T cells, or PBMCs.

Seattle patients were enrolled during active infection and followed longitudinally. The CDR3 spans 15 residues. In germline, CDR1 is SGHDT, CDR2 YYEEEE. Trimming removed 4 bases at V and 3 bases at J, with 17 bases between. Per the original data handling: Estimates of nucleated cell counts were drawn from the amplification of reference gene primers. Only in-frame clones appear in the TCRdb table, and some are missing; sequencing was by immunoSEQ multiplex PCR. That table furnishes V, J and clone size, whereas the DNA furnished D and trimming. In the table there are 87,000 or so clones, approximately 85% of which are singletons.

The V gene is TRBV5-6, the J gene TRBJ2-7; a weak D match, TRBD1 (5 bases). The source material was peripheral blood. The TCR comes from a woman of 80 years or more with COVID-19, enrolled during active disease. The CDR3 loop is CASSLNLGAHYEQYF. CDR3 coding DNA: TGTGCCAGCAGCCTAAACCTTGGGGCCCACTACGAGCAGTACTTC.